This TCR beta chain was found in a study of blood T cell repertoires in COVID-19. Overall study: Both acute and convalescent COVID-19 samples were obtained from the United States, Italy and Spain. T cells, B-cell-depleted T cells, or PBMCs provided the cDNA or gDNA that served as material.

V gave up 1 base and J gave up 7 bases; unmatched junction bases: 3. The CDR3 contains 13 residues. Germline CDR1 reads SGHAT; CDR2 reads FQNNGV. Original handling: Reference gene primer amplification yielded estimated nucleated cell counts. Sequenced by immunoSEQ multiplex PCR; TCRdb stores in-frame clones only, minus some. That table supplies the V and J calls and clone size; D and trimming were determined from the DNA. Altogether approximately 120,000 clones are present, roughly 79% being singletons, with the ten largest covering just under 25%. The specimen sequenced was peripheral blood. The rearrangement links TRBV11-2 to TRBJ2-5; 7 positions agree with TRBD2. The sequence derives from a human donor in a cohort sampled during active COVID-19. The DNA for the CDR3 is TGTGCCAGCAGCTTAGGCGGGGGAGGGACCCAGTACTTC. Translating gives CASSLGGGGTQYF.